The 11 T cell receptor beta chains reported below all come from one sample, sequenced in a study of cytomegalovirus exposure and HLA in healthy donors. PCR employed 60 Vbeta and 13 Jbeta primers. The repertoire was sequenced with immunoSEQ multiplex PCR; TCRdb's copy has only in-frame clones and lacks some. In the table there are under 250,000 clones, over 70% of which are singletons. Sequencing was performed on PBMCs. Receptors were obtained from a boy aged 2 to 9 in good health and CMV-seronegative.

This clone appeared a few times. The genes are TRBV6-4 and TRBJ2-1; 13 bases match TRBD2. V shed 6 bases, J shed 8 bases, and the junction held 4 bases outside the gene matches. The CDR3 has 14 amino acids. Germline V CDR1 and CDR2: MRHNA, SNTAGT. CDR3 nucleotides: TGTGCCAGCAGAGGGACTAGCGGGATGGATGAGCAGTTCTTC. This translates into CASRGTSGMDEQFF.

The genes are TRBV19 and TRBJ1-4, with 11 bases that match TRBD1. The CDR3 runs to 13 residues. Germline loops: CDR1 LNHDA, CDR2 SQIVND (reference sequence). V dropped 8 bases and J dropped 8; count of bases not matched to a gene: 4. CDR3 coding DNA: TGTGCCAGTGGGGACAGGGGGAACGAAAAACTGTTTTTT. Protein sequence: CASGDRGNEKLFF.

The chain joins TRBV6-5 to TRBJ2-3, with a weak D call TRBD1 (7 bases). The germline V and J ends were trimmed by 2 bases and 1 base, with 10 bases remaining between them. The CDR3 has 15 amino acids. Germline-derived CDR1 and CDR2 are MNHEY and SVGAGI. CDR3 DNA: TGTGCCAGCAGTTACAGGAGGGGGCGCACAGATACGCAGTATTTT. Residues: CASSYRRGRTDTQYF.

This clone was detected once. The CDR3 reads CASSETTGGWAGEQYF. CDR3 in DNA: TGTGCCAGCAGTGAAACTACAGGGGGATGGGCGGGCGAGCAGTACTTC. V and J are TRBV6-1 and TRBJ2-7, with TRBD1 matching over 8 bases. The V segment lost 2 bases and the J segment 6 bases; nucleotides outside the gene matches: 12. CDR3 length: 16 amino acids. The germline V gene encodes CDR1 MNHNS and CDR2 SASEGT.

CDR3 DNA: TGTGCCAGCAGTGAGAGCACAGGGGCCGCTGGCTACACCTTC. It yields the protein CASSESTGAAGYTF. V usage is TRBV6-1 and J usage is TRBJ1-2; 7 nucleotides line up with TRBD1. The V gene's germline CDR1 is MNHNS and CDR2 SASEGT. Losses at the gene ends were 3 bases for V and 7 bases for J; bases not matched to a gene: 8. The CDR3 extends over 14 amino acids.

The V gene is TRBV29-1, the J gene TRBJ2-7, with 9 bases lining up with TRBD1. V shed 4 bases, J shed 3 bases, and the junction held 4 bases outside the gene matches. Germline lookup yields CDR1 SQVTM and CDR2 ANQGSEA. There are 13 residues in the CDR3. CDR3 sequence reads: CSVADRGGYEQYF. The CDR3 DNA is TGCAGCGTTGCCGACAGGGGGGGCTACGAGCAGTACTTC.

The chain employs TRBV6-5 and TRBJ2-7; possibly TRBD2 for D (6 bases). CDR1 and CDR2 (germline): MNHEY, SVGAGI. CDR3 length equals 12 residues. V was cut by 7 bases and J by 4 bases, with 11 bases left in between. The chain's CDR3 is CASMNRGYEQYF. The CDR3 DNA is TGTGCCAGCATGAACCGGGGGTACGAGCAGTACTTC.

This chain uses TRBV4-1 with TRBJ2-7; D is possibly TRBD2 (5 bases). The CDR3 consists of 14 residues. Germline V lookup: CDR1 MGHRA, CDR2 YSYEKL. Deletions cut 6 bases from V and 5 bases from J, with 17 bases between. Here the CDR3 DNA reads TGCGCCAGCAGTCAAACGGGGTTCGGCAACGAGCAGTACTTC. As protein: CASSQTGFGNEQYF.

This clone has a handful of counts. The V gene is TRBV4-1, the J gene TRBJ2-7, with D perhaps matching TRBD2 (6 bases). The CDR3 runs to 15 residues. The germline V gene encodes CDR1 MGHRA and CDR2 YSYEKL. V dropped 1 base and J dropped 2 bases, with 12 bases sitting between them. CDR3 sequence: CASSQVVGGPYEQYF. In DNA, the CDR3 is TGCGCCAGCAGCCAAGTTGTCGGGGGACCCTACGAGCAGTACTTC.

This sequence joins TRBV30 and TRBJ1-1, with TRBD1 matching over 9 bases. Trimming at V came to 5 bases and at J to 4 bases, leaving 5 bases not matched to a gene. The CDR3 spans 13 residues. Germline V gene data show CDR1 as GTSNPN and CDR2 as SVGIG (reference sequence). DNA for the CDR3: TGTGCCTGGGCTAGACAGGGGGGCACTGAAGCTTTCTTT. Its translation is CAWARQGGTEAFF.

The V and J genes are TRBV5-5 and TRBJ1-1; D is undetermined. Trimming removed 0 bases at V and 1 base at J, with 7 bases between. From germline, CDR1 is SGHKS and CDR2 YYEKEE (reference sequence). The CDR3 totals 14 residues. CDR3 region: CASSLGAKNTEAFF. CDR3 nucleotides: TGTGCCAGCAGCTTGGGAGCGAAGAACACTGAAGCTTTCTTT.